The TCR beta chain under discussion was sequenced for a study of shared clonotypes between healthy human individuals. This table comes from immunoSEQ multiplex PCR, and its TCRdb copy is limited to in-frame clones, with some not included. The top ten hold 0.13% of the sample, which has more than 2 million clones, roughly 94% seen once. Germline V lookup: CDR1 SGHRS, CDR2 YFSETQ. The CDR3 runs 15 residues. V was cut by 1 base and J by 7 bases, with 15 bases left in between. The sample holds one count of this clone. This clonotype was sampled from a young man in good health. The chain is built from TRBV5-1 and TRBJ2-1; D is perhaps TRBD1 (5 bases). The sequenced sample was naive CD4+ T cells sorted from blood. The subset: CD45RA+ positively selected. The CDR3 is CASSLIQQGKNEQFF. DNA for the CDR3: TGCGCCAGCAGCTTGATCCAGCAGGGTAAAAATGAGCAGTTCTTC.